A single sample gave rise to the 16 T cell receptor beta chains below, sequenced in a study of T cells expressing NK-cell markers. TCRdb re-called the 5' RACE reads and catalogs CDR3 proteins one per entry, DNA excluded. This sample's clone table lists 400,000 to 500,000 distinct CDR3 sequences. The specimen sequenced was blood T cells: a sorted CD56 or NKG2C T cell subset, CD4+ or CD8+ T cells, or bulk PBMC T cells (not recorded which). The receptors were gathered from a woman aged 18 to 75 in good health.

The V gene is TRBV2, the J gene TRBJ1-2; TCRdb's D gene call, TRBD1, goes unchecked for lack of DNA. Germline V gene data show CDR1 as SNHLY and CDR2 as FYNNEI. This CDR3 is 13 amino acids long. CDR3 residues: CASGDRGGDGYTF.

V is TRBV12-3 or TRBV12-4 and J is TRBJ1-2. The CDR3 consists of 16 residues. This chain's CDR3 is CASSLTSSRLGYGYTF.

This chain joins TRBV29-1 and TRBJ2-3; TCRdb lists TRBD1, though no DNA is available to test this call. The germline V gene has CDR1 SQVTM and CDR2 ANQGSEA. This CDR3 contains 14 residues. This chain's CDR3 is CSGGSDPSADTQYF.

The chain carries TRBV12-3 or TRBV12-4 and TRBJ1-2; TCRdb lists TRBD1, though no DNA is available to test this call. This CDR3 spans 12 amino acids. This chain's CDR3 is CASISRAGGYTF.

The chain joins TRBV5-6 to TRBJ2-3. The CDR3 spans 13 residues. Germline V gene lookup returns CDR1 SGHDT and CDR2 YYEEEE. The CDR3 spells CASSLTSPDTQYF.

This chain connects TRBV19 to TRBJ2-1. This CDR3 is built from 13 residues. Germline V gives CDR1 LNHDA, CDR2 SQIVND (reference sequence). This CDR3 is CASSIDRGIEQFF.

This chain connects TRBV27 to TRBJ2-1; TCRdb's assignment of TRBD1 cannot be checked, as there is no DNA. Germline V CDR1 and CDR2: MNHEY, SMNVEV (reference sequence). This CDR3 has 15 amino acids. This chain's CDR3 is CASSFRGRSYNEQFF.

This chain's CDR3 is CASSLDRESYNEQFF. This rearrangement joins TRBV7-3 to TRBJ2-1; TCRdb's D gene call, TRBD1, goes unchecked for lack of DNA. This CDR3 is built from 15 residues. Germline V gene sequence: CDR1 SGHTA, CDR2 FQGTGA.

The chain combines TRBV7-9 with TRBJ1-5; TCRdb's D gene call, TRBD1, goes unchecked for lack of DNA. Germline CDR1 SEHNR, CDR2 FQNEAQ (reference sequence). The CDR3 contains 15 residues. Here the CDR3 reads CASSLEGPNNQPQHF. The full variable domain, completed using reference TRBV7-9 and TRBJ1-5, is DTGVSQNPRHKITKRGQNVTFRCDPISEHNRLYWYRQTLGQGPEFLTYFQNEAQLEKSRLLSDRFSAERPKGSFSTLEIQRTEQGDSAMYLCASSLEGPNNQPQHFGDGTRLSIL.

The CDR3 here is CSATRGGLTGELFF. The chain combines TRBV20-1 with TRBJ2-2; TCRdb's D call of TRBD2 is untestable without DNA. CDR1 is DFQATT, CDR2 SNEGSKA, per germline (reference sequence). This CDR3 spans 14 amino acids.

This chain uses TRBV15 with TRBJ2-3; TCRdb proposes TRBD1, but this gene call is untestable without DNA. The CDR3 spans 17 residues. CDR1 is LNHNV and CDR2 is YYDKDF in the germline V gene (reference sequence). The CDR3: CATSRERLGDRTDTQYF.

The chain combines TRBV14 with TRBJ1-3. This CDR3 is built from 16 residues. Germline V gives CDR1 SGHDN, CDR2 FVKESK. CDR3: CASSQGRSTSGNTIYF.

V is TRBV29-1 and J is TRBJ1-4; TCRdb indicates TRBD1, and absent DNA this call remains unverified. The CDR3 is 13 amino acids. CDR1 and CDR2 from the germline V gene are SQVTM and ANQGSEA. The chain's CDR3 is CSVDRQAGRVPFF.

The chain links TRBV30 to TRBJ2-5. The CDR3 extends over 13 amino acids. Germline V CDR1 and CDR2: GTSNPN, SVGIG (reference sequence). This CDR3 is CAWTPFVKETQYF.

J is TRBJ2-2 and V is TRBV15; TCRdb gives TRBD2 as the D gene, but with no DNA this cannot be confirmed. CDR1 is LNHNV and CDR2 is YYDKDF in the germline V gene (reference sequence). The CDR3 is 17 residues long. The CDR3 loop is CATSRSLAGGDTGELFF.

The V and J genes are TRBV5-1 and TRBJ2-1; the TCRdb D gene call, TRBD2, has no DNA to confirm it. The V gene's germline CDR1 is SGHRS and CDR2 YFSETQ. The CDR3 is 15 residues long. The CDR3 region is CASSPGTSGLGEQFF.